The next 28 T cell receptor beta chains were all read from a single sample in a study of CD8 T cells in ankylosing spondylitis. Each CDR3 protein is one row after TCRdb ran MiXCR on the 5' RACE reads. The repertoire holds hundreds of thousands of distinct CDR3 sequences, with over 8.5% as singletons. Sample: blood, either unsorted or a sorted T cell fraction (not recorded which). These receptors originate from a male donor with ankylosing spondylitis or in good health (not recorded which).

Ten or more counts support this clonotype. V usage is TRBV7-2 and J usage is TRBJ2-2, with D hard to call. CDR3 length: 15 residues. Germline assignment: CDR1 SGHTA and CDR2 FQGNSA. V lost 3 bases and J 0 bases, leaving 8 bases between the germline ends. In nucleotides, the CDR3 is TGTGCCAGCAGCTTGGATTCTTCGAACACCGGGGAGCTGTTTTTT. Translating it yields CASSLDSSNTGELFF.

This clonotype was recorded a few times. This chain links TRBV3-1 with TRBJ1-2; no firm D call. V lost 4 bases to trimming and J lost 4 bases, with 10 bases between them. The length of the CDR3 is 13 residues. Germline CDR1 LGHDT, CDR2 YNNKEL (reference sequence). The CDR3 sequence is CASSRPGRYGYTF. Written as DNA, the CDR3 is TGTGCCAGCAGCCGGCCAGGCCGCTATGGCTACACCTTC.

This clonotype was detected many times. The chain carries TRBV4-3 and TRBJ2-3, with 8 bases matching TRBD2. Germline V gene data show CDR1 as LGHNA and CDR2 as YSLEER. The CDR3 runs to 18 residues. V lost 0 bases and J lost 0; bases outside the gene matches: 8. The CDR3 region has the DNA TGCGCCAGCAGCCAAGATCCCAAGCGGGGGACTAGCACAGATACGCAGTATTTT. The encoded protein is CASSQDPKRGTSTDTQYF.

This clonotype was picked up many times. The chain recombines TRBV3-1 with TRBJ1-2; no clear D. The V gene's germline CDR1 is LGHDT and CDR2 YNNKEL (reference sequence). CDR3 length: 12 amino acids. V was clipped by 4 bases and J by 2 bases, with 5 bases between them. The CDR3 sequence is CASSLINYGYTF. The CDR3 DNA is TGTGCCAGCAGCCTTATCAACTATGGCTACACCTTC.

This clonotype has ten or more counts. The V and J genes are TRBV11-1 and TRBJ1-3, with 8 positions matching TRBD1. The length of the CDR3 is 18 residues. Germline CDR1 is SGHAT and CDR2 is FQDESV (reference sequence). V was pared by 3 bases and J by 0 bases, with 10 bases of the junction left unmatched. CDR3: CASSLGGQAHYSGNTIYF. CDR3 DNA sequence: TGTGCCAGCAGCTTGGGGGGACAGGCCCACTACTCTGGAAACACCATATATTTT.

This clonotype showed up many times. This rearrangement joins TRBV9 to TRBJ1-3; D remains unclear. Germline lookup yields CDR1 SGDLS and CDR2 YYNGEE. This CDR3 region has 13 residues. Trimming pared 0 bases from V and 4 bases from J, leaving 5 bases between. The CDR3 is CASSVGSGNTIYF. CDR3 nucleotides: TGTGCCAGCAGCGTAGGGAGCGGAAACACCATATATTTT.

This clonotype has at least ten counts. This chain connects TRBV6-2 or TRBV6-3 to TRBJ2-7; possible D gene TRBD1, 6 bases. V was cut by 6 bases and J by 6 bases, with 15 bases left in between. In germline, CDR1 is MNHEY, CDR2 SVGEGT. The CDR3 contains 13 residues. CDR3 sequence: CASSPVEGGEQYF. CDR3 bases: TGTGCCAGCAGCCCCGTTGAAGGGGGCGAGCAGTACTTC.

Ten or more counts support this clonotype. The genes are TRBV5-5 and TRBJ2-5; tentatively, D is TRBD2 (5 bases). CDR3 length: 13 amino acids. Germline V lookup: CDR1 SGHKS, CDR2 YYEKEE (reference sequence). The V end was cut by 5 bases, the J end by 1 base, with 9 bases between. The DNA of the CDR3 is TGTGCCAGCAGTAGGACTGCCCAAGAGACCCAGTACTTC. Protein sequence: CASSRTAQETQYF.

The rearrangement uses TRBV19 and TRBJ2-2; the D gene is possibly TRBD2 (6 bases). The germline V gene encodes CDR1 LNHDA and CDR2 SQIVND (reference sequence). The CDR3 length is 16 residues. V lost 1 base and J lost 2, with 11 bases in between. The CDR3: CASSIGPGLNTGELFF. CDR3 sequence (DNA): TGTGCCAGTAGTATAGGACCGGGACTTAACACCGGGGAGCTGTTTTTT. Based on the CDR3 plus reference TRBV19 and TRBJ2-2, the full variable domain is DGGITQSPKYLFRKEGQNVTLSCEQNLNHDAMYWYRQDPGQGLRLIYYSQIVNDFQKGDIAEGYSVSREKKESFPLTVTSAQKNPTAFYLCASSIGPGLNTGELFFGEGSRLTVL.

This rearrangement joins TRBV7-2 to TRBJ2-1; TRBD1 matches 12 bases. Germline loops: CDR1 SGHTA, CDR2 FQGNSA. CDR3 length: 15 amino acids. V shed 3 bases, J shed 10 bases, and the junction held 7 bases outside the gene matches. The CDR3 reads CASSFGTGGGWEQFF. As DNA, the CDR3 is TGTGCCAGCAGCTTCGGGACAGGGGGCGGTTGGGAGCAGTTCTTC.

To note about this clonotype: A single base separates this from a much larger clone, so it may be a read error. The gene calls are TRBV10-3 and TRBJ2-1; TRBD2 matches at 8 bases. This CDR3 contains 16 residues. CDR1 ENHRY and CDR2 SYGVKD come from the germline V gene. The CDR3, as DNA: TGTGCCATCAGCCGGAGCGGGGGAAGCTCCTACAATGACCAGTTCTTC. It specifies CAISRSGGSSYNDQFF.

The gene calls are TRBV3-1 and TRBJ2-5, with D maybe TRBD2 (6 bases). Trimming cost V 4 bases and J 4 bases, with 19 bases left between them. This CDR3 has 16 amino acids. The germline gives CDR1 LGHDT, CDR2 YNNKEL (reference sequence). The CDR3 DNA reads TGTGCCAGCAGCCTAAGACTAGTCGAGAACAGAGAGACCCAGTACTTC. Translated: CASSLRLVENRETQYF.

Only a few counts were recorded for this clonotype. The rearrangement joins TRBV7-2 to TRBJ1-6; D is ambiguous. The CDR3 sequence is 14 residues long. Germline CDR1 is SGHTA and CDR2 is FQGNSA. Between the trimmed V and J ends, which lost 1 base and 7 bases, there was a span of 8 bases. The CDR3 bases are TGTGCCAGCAGCTTAGACCCGAAGAATTCACCCCTCCACTTT. The encoded protein is CASSLDPKNSPLHF.

The chain recombines TRBV19 with TRBJ1-4; 8 positions agree with TRBD1. Germline V gene lookup returns CDR1 LNHDA and CDR2 SQIVND (reference sequence). Trimming removed 10 bases from V and 10 bases from J; junction bases left unmatched: 8. The CDR3 consists of 12 residues. In DNA form, the CDR3 reads TGTGCCACCGGACAGGGCCCCGGAAAACTGTTTTTT. Amino acid sequence: CATGQGPGKLFF.

This clonotype was found a few times. The chain couples TRBV4-2 to TRBJ2-5; no firm D call. Trimming removed 0 bases at V and 5 bases at J, with 16 bases between. Germline V lookup: CDR1 LGHNA, CDR2 YNFKEQ. This CDR3 has 16 residues. CDR3 in DNA: TGTGCCAGCAGCCAAGATGAAAGCAGAGCTGGGGAGACCCAGTACTTC. This translates into CASSQDESRAGETQYF.

The J gene is TRBJ1-2, the V gene TRBV4-2, with D uncertain. This CDR3 has 14 amino acids. The germline V and J ends were trimmed by 1 base and 8 bases, with 14 bases remaining between them. Germline-derived CDR1 and CDR2 are LGHNA and YNFKEQ. CDR3 in amino acids: CASSQASPTGGYTF. In nucleotides, the CDR3 is TGTGCCAGCAGCCAAGCATCGCCGACCGGGGGCTACACCTTC.

This clonotype came up many times. The chain joins TRBV28 to TRBJ1-5, with D unresolved. Germline V lookup: CDR1 MDHEN, CDR2 SYDVKM. This CDR3 is 13 amino acids long. Trimming left V 7 bases short and J 3 bases short, with 10 bases between. Here the CDR3 reads CASTLGNNQPQHF. For the CDR3, the DNA is TGTGCCAGCACCCTTGGGAACAATCAGCCCCAGCATTTT.

This clonotype was seen many times. The chain joins TRBV7-2 to TRBJ2-1, with 7 bases that match TRBD2. The V and J ends lost 3 bases and 4 bases, in that order; junction bases with no gene match: 3. The V gene's germline CDR1 is SGHTA and CDR2 FQGNSA. The CDR3 has 14 residues. The CDR3 DNA reads as TGTGCCAGCAGCTTTGGAGCGGGATACAATGAGCAGTTCTTC. Translating it yields CASSFGAGYNEQFF.

This clonotype was seen ten or more times. The chain recombines TRBV4-1 with TRBJ2-4; D not certain. This CDR3 is 15 amino acids long. V gave up 0 bases and J gave up 2 bases, with 8 bases separating them. The germline CDR1 and CDR2 sequences are MGHRA and YSYEKL. The CDR3 nucleotides are TGCGCCAGCAGCCAAGAAGAGTTGACCAAAAACATTCAGTACTTC. The encoded protein is CASSQEELTKNIQYF.

Many counts were recorded for this clonotype. The V call is TRBV29-1, the J call TRBJ2-7, with D perhaps matching TRBD1 (6 bases). The V gene's germline CDR1 is SQVTM and CDR2 ANQGSEA. The CDR3 sequence is 13 residues long. V shed 3 bases and J shed 1 base, with 10 bases lying between them. CDR3 sequence reads: CSVETQGSYEQYF. In DNA form, the CDR3 reads TGCAGCGTTGAGACCCAGGGGTCCTACGAGCAGTACTTC.

This clonotype was detected many times. This rearrangement joins TRBV20-1 to TRBJ2-2; D is perhaps TRBD2 (6 bases). The CDR3 contains 15 residues. Germline CDR1 reads DFQATT; CDR2 reads SNEGSKA (reference sequence). The CDR3 here is CSTPNGGDPTGELFF. The DNA for the CDR3 is TGCAGCACCCCAAACGGGGGAGACCCCACCGGGGAGCTGTTTTTT.

This clonotype was recorded at least ten times. The rearrangement uses TRBV20-1 and TRBJ2-7, with D tentatively TRBD1 (5 bases). The CDR3 length is 12 residues. V was clipped by 3 bases and J by 6 bases, with 12 bases between them. CDR1 and CDR2 from the germline V gene are DFQATT and SNEGSKA (reference sequence). The CDR3 protein is CSASFRAVEQYF. As DNA, the CDR3 is TGCAGTGCTAGTTTCAGGGCGGTCGAGCAGTACTTC.

This clonotype came up a few times. This chain joins TRBV7-9 and TRBJ1-5; D perhaps matches TRBD1 (6 bases). Trimming stripped 4 bases from V and 8 bases from J, with 15 bases between. The CDR3 covers 14 residues. The germline gives CDR1 SEHNR, CDR2 FQNEAQ (reference sequence). CDR3 coding DNA: TGTGCCAGCAGCTCCCCGGGGGCCAAAAAGCCCCAGCATTTT. Translation: CASSSPGAKKPQHF.

This clonotype was found many times. The chain employs TRBV25-1 and TRBJ1-5; D uncertain. Per the germline V gene, CDR1 is MGHDK and CDR2 is SYGVNS. The germline V and J ends were trimmed by 8 bases and 5 bases, with 25 bases remaining between them. This CDR3 has 17 amino acids. The CDR3: CASPTVGKSASYQPQHF. In DNA form, the CDR3 reads TGTGCCAGCCCAACCGTCGGGAAGTCGGCCTCATATCAGCCCCAGCATTTT.

This clonotype was observed at least ten times. The CDR3 spells CASSLEAGYEQYF. The CDR3 region has the DNA TGTGCCAGCAGCTTAGAGGCCGGCTACGAGCAGTACTTC. The genes are TRBV7-2 and TRBJ2-7; unclear D gene. Germline lookup yields CDR1 SGHTA and CDR2 FQGNSA. This CDR3 has 13 amino acids. The germline V and J ends were trimmed by 1 base and 3 bases, with 7 bases remaining between them. Using reference TRBV7-2 and TRBJ2-7 for the parts outside the CDR3, the full variable domain is GAGVSQSPSNKVTEKGKDVELRCDPISGHTALYWYRQSLGQGLEFLIYFQGNSAPDKSGLPSDRFSAERTGGSVSTLTIQRTQQEDSAVYLCASSLEAGYEQYFGPGTRLTVT.

This clonotype occurred many times. The genes are TRBV7-9 and TRBJ2-1; D might be TRBD1 (6 bases). The CDR3 loop spans 14 amino acids. CDR1 is SEHNR, CDR2 FQNEAQ, per germline (reference sequence). V gave up 5 bases and J gave up 6 bases, with 14 bases separating them. The CDR3, as DNA: TGTGCCAGCAGCCTGCGGACAGTAGTCAATGAGCAGTTCTTC. This translates into CASSLRTVVNEQFF.

This clonotype has ten or more counts. The chain uses TRBV11-2 and TRBJ1-1; TRBD1 might be the D (5 bases). The CDR3 is 16 amino acids. The germline CDR1 and CDR2 sequences are SGHAT and FQNNGV. V gave up 5 bases and J gave up 1 base, with 17 bases separating them. CDR3 loop: CASSLGLGAANTEAFF. CDR3 DNA: TGTGCCAGCAGCCTAGGCCTTGGGGCGGCGAACACTGAAGCTTTCTTT. The complete variable domain, with remaining parts taken from reference TRBV11-2 and TRBJ1-1, reads EAGVAQSPRYKIIEKRQSVAFWCNPISGHATLYWYQQILGQGPKLLIQFQNNGVVDDSQLPKDRFSAERLKGVDSTLKIQPAKLEDSAVYLCASSLGLGAANTEAFFGQGTRLTVV.

This clonotype was observed a handful of times. The chain uses TRBV5-1 and TRBJ2-3, with TRBD2 matching 8 bases. CDR3 length equals 15 residues. V shed 3 bases, J shed 4 bases, and the junction held 7 bases outside the gene matches. CDR1 is SGHRS and CDR2 is YFSETQ in the germline V gene. CDR3 protein: CASSSGLASADTQYF. CDR3 sequence (DNA): TGCGCCAGCAGCTCAGGACTAGCAAGCGCAGATACGCAGTATTTT.